This T cell receptor beta chain came from a study of identifying expanded T cells in peripheral blood. Study-level findings and limits: Across healthy donors, higher total template counts meant significantly greater approximately two-week count variance.

Trimming removed 6 bases from V and 2 bases from J, with 10 bases in between. The germline V gene encodes CDR1 KGHSH and CDR2 LQKENI. The CDR3 is 13 amino acids. Clones were read by immunoSEQ multiplex PCR, and TCRdb kept only the in-frame ones, dropping some. The sample lists tens of thousands of clones, 75% to 90% occurring once. As to this clone: Its matching antigen is unknown.

The TCR originated in a person between 18 and 70 years old in good health. The V call is TRBV18, the J call TRBJ2-5; D unresolved. The sequenced sample was blood. For the CDR3, the DNA is TGTGCCAGCTCTATGGCAGATCAAGAGACCCAGTACTTC. Translating gives CASSMADQETQYF. The complete variable domain, with remaining parts taken from reference TRBV18 and TRBJ2-5, reads NAGVMQNPRHLVRRRGQEARLRCSPMKGHSHVYWYRQLPEEGLKFMVYLQKENIIDESGMPKERFSAEFPKEGPSILRIQQVVRGDSAAYFCASSMADQETQYFGPGTRLLVL.